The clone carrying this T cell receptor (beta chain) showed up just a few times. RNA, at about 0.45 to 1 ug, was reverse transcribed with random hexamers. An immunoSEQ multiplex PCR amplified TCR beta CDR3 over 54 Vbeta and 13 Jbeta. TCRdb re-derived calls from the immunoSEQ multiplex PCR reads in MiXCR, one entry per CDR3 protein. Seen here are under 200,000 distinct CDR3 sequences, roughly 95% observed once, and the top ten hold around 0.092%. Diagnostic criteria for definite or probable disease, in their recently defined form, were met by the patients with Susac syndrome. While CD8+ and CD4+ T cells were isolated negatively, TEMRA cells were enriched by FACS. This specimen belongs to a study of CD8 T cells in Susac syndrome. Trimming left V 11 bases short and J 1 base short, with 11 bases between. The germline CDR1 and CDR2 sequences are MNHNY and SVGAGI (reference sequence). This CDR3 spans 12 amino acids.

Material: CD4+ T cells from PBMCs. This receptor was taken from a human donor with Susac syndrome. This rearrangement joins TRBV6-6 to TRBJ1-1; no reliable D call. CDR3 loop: CASTSGNTEAFF. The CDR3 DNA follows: TGTGCCTCCACCTCGGGGAACACTGAAGCTTTCTTT.